A selection of T cell receptor beta chains follows, all from one sample in a study of T cell responses to AZD1222 COVID-19 vaccine. Sequencing used immunoSEQ multiplex PCR; TCRdb keeps in-frame clones, though not all of them. This table holds about 110,000 clones, approximately 94% found once. The sequenced sample was peripheral blood, obtained 28 days after the second AZD1222 dose. Receptors originate from an adult who received the AZD1222 COVID-19 vaccine. CDR3s include the opening cysteine and the closing phenylalanine or tryptophan. The D gene is left open where the match is weak. Only part of the rows carry a size: once, few, many, or a class if the clone is expanded.

TRBV6-5	TRBD1	TRBJ1-1	.	TGTGCCAGCAGACTGACAGGGAAAGCTTTCTTT	CASRLTGKAFF
TRBV15	TRBD1	TRBJ1-5	.	TGTGCCACCAGCTCCCACGGGACAGGGAATAATCAGCCCCAGCATTTT	CATSSHGTGNNQPQHF
TRBV28	.	TRBJ1-1	.	TGTGCCAGCAGTTTATCGGGGAGGAGGACTGAAGCTTTCTTT	CASSLSGRRTEAFF
TRBV6-5	.	TRBJ2-1	.	TGTGCCAGCAGTTTTCGATGGGCCTACAATGAGCAGTTCTTC	CASSFRWAYNEQFF
TRBV7-8	TRBD1	TRBJ1-6	.	TGTGCCAGCAGCTTACGTTACGGGACAGGAACAGCGTCACCCCTCCACTTT	CASSLRYGTGTASPLHF
TRBV9	.	TRBJ2-3	.	TGTGCCAGCAGCGCGACTACGACCACAGATACGCAGTATTTT	CASSATTTTDTQYF
TRBV5-5	.	TRBJ1-2	.	TGTGCCAGCAGCTTGGCGTCAACTAACTATGGCTACACCTTC	CASSLASTNYGYTF
TRBV7-9	TRBD1	TRBJ1-3	.	TGTGCCAGCAGCGACAGGGAGGTTGACACCATATATTTT	CASSDREVDTIYF
TRBV27	.	TRBJ1-1	.	TGTGCCAGTCTGGGGGGCTTCGGGAACACTGAAGCTTTCTTT	CASLGGFGNTEAFF
TRBV19	TRBD1	TRBJ2-7	.	TGTGCCAGTAGGGGAGGACAGGGAGACCTCTACGAGCAGTACTTC	CASRGGQGDLYEQYF
TRBV11-1	.	TRBJ1-4	.	TGTGCCAGCAGCTCCACCCGCGAGGGTGAAAAACTGTTTTTT	CASSSTREGEKLFF
TRBV2	.	TRBJ2-2	once	TGTGCCAGCGTCGCCGACGGCCCCGGGGAGCTGTTTTTT	CASVADGPGELFF
TRBV27	.	TRBJ1-6	.	TGTGCCAGCAGTTTATATTACGGGGGTGACAATTCACCCCTCCACTTT	CASSLYYGGDNSPLHF
TRBV23-1	.	TRBJ1-3	.	TGCGCCAGCAGTCAGCCTCCGGCCGGGGGGCCATTAACGCGGGCGACTAATGGAAACACCATATATTTT	CASSQPPAGGPLTRATNGNTIYF
TRBV21-1	.	TRBJ1-6	.	TGTGCCAGCAGCATCGGGGCAGGGGCGCCGGGATCACCCCTCCACTTT	CASSIGAGAPGSPLHF
TRBV19	.	TRBJ1-5	medium-sized	TGTGCCAGTAGTAAGGACGGACCAAATCAGCCCCAGCATTTT	CASSKDGPNQPQHF
TRBV2	TRBD1	TRBJ2-7	.	TGTGCCAGCAGGCCGGGACAGGGGTTCTACGAGCAGTACTTC	CASRPGQGFYEQYF
TRBV3-1/TRBV3-2	.	TRBJ1-3	.	TGTGCCAGCAGCCAAGAATTTTACAGGCCTACTGGAAACACCATATATTTT	CASSQEFYRPTGNTIYF
TRBV19	.	TRBJ1-2	.	TGTGCCAGTAGTATCGCGAGTTCGATGAACTATGGCTACACCTTC	CASSIASSMNYGYTF
TRBV5-1	.	TRBJ1-1	.	TGCGCCAGCAGCCTGGCCCTCAACACTGAAGCTTTCTTT	CASSLALNTEAFF
TRBV9	.	TRBJ1-1	.	TGTGCCAGCAGCGTAAATTCCGAGGCTGAAGCTTTCTTT	CASSVNSEAEAFF
TRBV30	.	TRBJ2-1	.	TGTGCCTGGAGTAATTTACGGAGGGAGCAGTTCTTC	CAWSNLRREQFF
TRBV5-4	.	TRBJ1-3	.	TGTGCCAGCAGCTTGGACAGTGGAACTGGAAACACCATATATTTT	CASSLDSGTGNTIYF
TRBV20-1	.	TRBJ1-2	.	TGCAGTGCTGGAACGGGGATCGGCTACACCTTC	CSAGTGIGYTF
TRBV19	.	TRBJ1-5	once	TGTGCCAGACTCAAGGGCGGTGAGGTTAGCAATCAGCCCCAGCATTTT	CARLKGGEVSNQPQHF
TRBV30	.	TRBJ1-4	once	TGTGCCTGGCAAAATACAGGGTATGAAAAACTGTTTTTT	CAWQNTGYEKLFF
TRBV7-9	TRBD1	TRBJ1-6	.	TGTGCCAGCAGCCTCGACCCCTCCAGGGGGCAGAATTCACCCCTCCACTTT	CASSLDPSRGQNSPLHF
TRBV29-1	.	TRBJ2-5	.	TGCAGCGTCGCCGATCCCTACCAAGAGACCCAGTACTTC	CSVADPYQETQYF
TRBV15	.	TRBJ1-5	.	TGTGCCACCAGCAGACAGCACAATCAGCCCCAGCATTTT	CATSRQHNQPQHF
TRBV11-2	.	TRBJ1-2	.	.	CASSTSALAAGGYTF